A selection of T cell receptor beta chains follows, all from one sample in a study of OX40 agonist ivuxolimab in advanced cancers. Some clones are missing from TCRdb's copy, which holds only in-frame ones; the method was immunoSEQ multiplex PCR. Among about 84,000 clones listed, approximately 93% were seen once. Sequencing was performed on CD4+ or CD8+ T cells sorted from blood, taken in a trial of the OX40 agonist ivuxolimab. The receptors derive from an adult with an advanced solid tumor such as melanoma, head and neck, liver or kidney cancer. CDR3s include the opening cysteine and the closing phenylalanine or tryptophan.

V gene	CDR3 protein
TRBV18	CASSPPEVYGYTF
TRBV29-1	CSAPLGTGELFF
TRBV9	CASSVVGRGVYNEQFF
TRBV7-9	CASSPSVNEQYF
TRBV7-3	CASSLAGGLANEQYF
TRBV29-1	CSVARKYEQYF
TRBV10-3	CATGGTSGSKSYEQYF
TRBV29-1	CSVPTARDRAYNEQFF
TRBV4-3	CASSQDSSGGPADTQYF
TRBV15	CATSRDSGFNQPQHF
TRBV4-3	CASSQDWGETQYF
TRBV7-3	CASSLDGRAVQETQYF
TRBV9	CASNLGGVGGYTF
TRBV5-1	CASSSVGTLSYEQYF
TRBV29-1	CSAAITGYGANVLTF
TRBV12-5	CASGLWTGGFAEAFF
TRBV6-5	CASSAGAHGYTF
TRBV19	CASSPTGGITYEQYF
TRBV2	CASSETGGWTEAFF
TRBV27	CASSLNPGATLSYNEQFF
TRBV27	CAAQGRNEQFF
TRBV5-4	CASSLAARTQYF
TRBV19	CASSIRPGTGNQPQHF
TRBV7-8	CASSLYPGPTGELFF
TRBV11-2	CASSSGGGLSQPQHF
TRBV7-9	CASSSLVGGANTEAFF
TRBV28	CASSLTVGGISSYNEQFF
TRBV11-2	CASSLWREFTGELFF
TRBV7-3	CASRKSSTDTQYF
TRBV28	CASSLTGQGVTEAFF
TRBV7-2	CASSLGVLAAHEQFF
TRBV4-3	CASSQDVPETQYF
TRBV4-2	CASSPDLSSYEQYF
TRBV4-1	CASSHVGRGDTEAFF
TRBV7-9	CASSYNTDTQYF
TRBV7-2	CASSLGLAGVHEQYF
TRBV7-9	CASSPEDRIRETQYF
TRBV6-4	CAIGQGPSDSEKLFF
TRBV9	CASSVRQVTSGEQFF
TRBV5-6	CASSLWFKAEAFF
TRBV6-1	CASSEGAGFSYEQYF
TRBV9	CASSVEGGGGDTQYF
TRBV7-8	CASSLEDSSNQPQHF
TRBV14	CASSTRVVLNTEAFF
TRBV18	CASSLYRAYEQYF
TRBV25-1	CASSVHGTGYEQFF
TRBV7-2	CASSTGGFAGATYEQYF
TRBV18	CASSDNTEAFF
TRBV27	CASSLRSGSPDTQYF
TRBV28	CASSFLGTSGRHSSYNEQFF
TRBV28	CASSGFGAYEQYF